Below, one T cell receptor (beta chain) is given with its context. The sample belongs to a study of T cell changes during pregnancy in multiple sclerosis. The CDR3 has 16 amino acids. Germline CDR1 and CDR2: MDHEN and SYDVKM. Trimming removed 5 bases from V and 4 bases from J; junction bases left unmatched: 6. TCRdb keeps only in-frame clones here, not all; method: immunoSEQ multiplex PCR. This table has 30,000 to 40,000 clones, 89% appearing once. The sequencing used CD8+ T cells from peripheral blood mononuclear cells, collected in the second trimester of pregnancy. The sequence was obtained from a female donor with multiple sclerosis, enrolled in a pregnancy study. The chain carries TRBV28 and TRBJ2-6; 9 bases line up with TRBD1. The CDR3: CASSAGTGTGANVLTF. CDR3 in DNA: TGTGCCAGCAGTGCCGGGACAGGGACAGGGGCCAACGTCCTGACTTTC.